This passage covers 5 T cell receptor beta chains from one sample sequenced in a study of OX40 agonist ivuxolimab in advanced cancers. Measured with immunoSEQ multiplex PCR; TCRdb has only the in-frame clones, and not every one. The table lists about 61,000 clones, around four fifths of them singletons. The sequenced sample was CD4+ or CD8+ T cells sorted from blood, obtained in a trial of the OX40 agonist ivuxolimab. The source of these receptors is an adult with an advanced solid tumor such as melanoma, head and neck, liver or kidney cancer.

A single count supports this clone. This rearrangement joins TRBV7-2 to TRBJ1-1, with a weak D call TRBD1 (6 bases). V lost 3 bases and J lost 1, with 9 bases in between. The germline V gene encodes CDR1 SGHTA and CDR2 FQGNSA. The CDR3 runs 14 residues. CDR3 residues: CASSLGGANTEAFF. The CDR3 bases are TGTGCCAGCAGCTTGGGGGGGGCGAACACTGAAGCTTTCTTT.

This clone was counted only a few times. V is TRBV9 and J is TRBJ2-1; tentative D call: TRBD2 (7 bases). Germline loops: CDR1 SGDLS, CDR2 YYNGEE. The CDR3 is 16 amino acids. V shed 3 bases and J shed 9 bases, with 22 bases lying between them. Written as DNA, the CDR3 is TGTGCCAGCAGCGCCGGTCATGGGGGGGCCTCCCGTGAGCAGTTCTTC. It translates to CASSAGHGGASREQFF.

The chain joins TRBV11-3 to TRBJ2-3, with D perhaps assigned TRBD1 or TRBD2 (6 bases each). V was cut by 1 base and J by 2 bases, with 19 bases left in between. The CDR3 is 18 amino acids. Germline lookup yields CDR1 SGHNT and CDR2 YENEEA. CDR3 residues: CASSLVLGGRGLTDTQYF. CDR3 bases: TGTGCCAGCAGCTTAGTCTTAGGAGGCAGGGGACTCACAGATACGCAGTATTTT.

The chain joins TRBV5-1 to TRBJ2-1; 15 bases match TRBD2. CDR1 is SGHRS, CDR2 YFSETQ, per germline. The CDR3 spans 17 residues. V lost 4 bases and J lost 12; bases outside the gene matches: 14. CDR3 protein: CASSVLGTSGGPEGQFF. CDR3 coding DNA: TGCGCCAGCAGCGTTTTAGGGACTAGCGGGGGGCCGGAGGGGCAGTTCTTC.

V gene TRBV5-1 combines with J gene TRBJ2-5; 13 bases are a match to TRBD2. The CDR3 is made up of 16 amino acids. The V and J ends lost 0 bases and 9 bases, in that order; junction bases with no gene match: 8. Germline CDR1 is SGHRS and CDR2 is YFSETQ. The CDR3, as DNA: TGCGCCAGCAGCTTGGGACTAGCGGGGGGTTCCGCGGCCCAGTACTTC. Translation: CASSLGLAGGSAAQYF. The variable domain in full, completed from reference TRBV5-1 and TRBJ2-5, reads KAGVTQTPRYLIKTRGQQVTLSCSPISGHRSVSWYQQTPGQGLQFLFEYFSETQRNKGNFPGRFSGRQFSNSRSEMNVSTLELGDSALYLCASSLGLAGGSAAQYFGPGTRLLVL.